This T cell receptor beta chain came from a study of beta chain features in type 1 diabetes. Reverse transcription of all isolated RNA meant that expressed TCRB transcripts were sequenced. Repertoires were generated with immunoSEQ multiplex PCR, while TCRdb's copy carries only in-frame clones and drops some. The repertoire holds a few hundred thousand clones, with around a fifth as singletons. This clone was picked up a small number of times. Its antigen is not known. The germline V gene has CDR1 SGHRS and CDR2 YFSETQ. The V gene lost 4 bases and the J gene lost 2 bases, with 16 bases spanning the gap. CDR3 size: 15 residues. General study findings and limits: Patients with Type 1 diabetes showed moderately but significantly shorter TCRB CDR3s in all four CD4+ subsets. Compared to healthy donors, patients appeared to have naive, central memory and Treg TCRB repertoires that were more alike.

Based on CD45RO/CCR7/CD25/CD127/CD95/CD27, CD4+ regulatory, stem cell-like memory, naive and central memory cells were sorted. Material: naive CD4+ T cells from blood. The sequence was obtained from a woman between 18 and 29 years old in good health. This chain connects TRBV5-1 to TRBJ2-7, with TRBD1 as a possible D gene (6 bases). The CDR3 region has the DNA TGCGCCAGCAGCCCGCCTAGGACAGTAGCCTACGAGCAGTACTTC. It is translated as CASSPPRTVAYEQYF.